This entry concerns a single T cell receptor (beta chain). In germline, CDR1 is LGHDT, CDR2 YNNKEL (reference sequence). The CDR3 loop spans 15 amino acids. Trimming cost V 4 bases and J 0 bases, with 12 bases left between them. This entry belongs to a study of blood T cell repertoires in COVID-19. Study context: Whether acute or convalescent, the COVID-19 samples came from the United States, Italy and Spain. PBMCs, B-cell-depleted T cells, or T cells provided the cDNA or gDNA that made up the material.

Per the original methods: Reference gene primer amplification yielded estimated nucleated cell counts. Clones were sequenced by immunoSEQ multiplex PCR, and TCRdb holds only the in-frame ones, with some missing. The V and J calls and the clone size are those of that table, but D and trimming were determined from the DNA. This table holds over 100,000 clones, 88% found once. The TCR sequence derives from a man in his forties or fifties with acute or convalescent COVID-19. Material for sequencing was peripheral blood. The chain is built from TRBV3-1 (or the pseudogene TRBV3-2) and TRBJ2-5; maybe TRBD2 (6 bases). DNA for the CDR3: TGTGCCAGCAGCCCCCGGGAGACTCACCAAGAGACCCAGTACTTC. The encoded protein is CASSPRETHQETQYF.